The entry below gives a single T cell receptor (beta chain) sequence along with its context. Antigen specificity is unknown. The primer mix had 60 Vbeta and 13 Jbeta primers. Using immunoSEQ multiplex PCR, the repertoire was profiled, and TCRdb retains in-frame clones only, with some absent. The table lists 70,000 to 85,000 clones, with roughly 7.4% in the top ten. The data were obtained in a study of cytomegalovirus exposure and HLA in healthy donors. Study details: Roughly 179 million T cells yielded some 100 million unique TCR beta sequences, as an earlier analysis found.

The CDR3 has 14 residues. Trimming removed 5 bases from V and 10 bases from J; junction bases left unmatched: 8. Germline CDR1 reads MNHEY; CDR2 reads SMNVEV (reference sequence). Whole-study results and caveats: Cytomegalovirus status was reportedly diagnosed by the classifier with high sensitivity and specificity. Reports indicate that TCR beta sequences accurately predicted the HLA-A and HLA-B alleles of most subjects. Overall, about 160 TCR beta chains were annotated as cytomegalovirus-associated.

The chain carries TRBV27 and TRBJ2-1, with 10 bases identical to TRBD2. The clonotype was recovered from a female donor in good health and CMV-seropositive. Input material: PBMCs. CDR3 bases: TGTGCCAGCAGTAAACTAGCGGGGAGGCAGGAGCAGTTCTTC. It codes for CASSKLAGRQEQFF.